This is a list of T cell receptor beta chains from one sample in a study of PD-L1 blockade in urothelial cancer. Profiling relied on immunoSEQ multiplex PCR, and the TCRdb table lists in-frame clones only, not all of them. The table includes around 100,000 clones, about 85% detected once. This material consisted of PBMCs, taken around atezolizumab (anti-PD-L1) treatment. These receptors originate from a man aged 45-65 years with urothelial cancer. The CDR3 runs from the conserved cysteine through the conserved F or W. A D gene is named only where the DNA matches it firmly.

NA	TRBV28	TRBJ2-5	CASSLFGAGQETQYF
TRBD2	TRBV18	TRBJ2-3	CASSQSLTSIHTQYF
TRBD1	TRBV19	TRBJ2-1	CASSIARTGRNEQFF
TRBD1	TRBV7-7	TRBJ2-7	CASSSGTGAGEQYF
NA	TRBV15	TRBJ1-2	CATSRDGAGAGGYTF
TRBD2	TRBV7-2	TRBJ2-3	CASSLLAVLTDTQYF
TRBD2	TRBV6-5	TRBJ2-1	CASMFLAGFYNEQFF
NA	TRBV6-5	TRBJ2-1	CASSQGFGSYNEQFF
TRBD1	TRBV5-6	TRBJ1-6	CASSFYIRDRESRSPLHF
TRBD1	TRBV19	TRBJ1-1	CASRTGTGSTEAFF
TRBD1	TRBV5-1	TRBJ1-2	CASSLDTGGSYGYTF
TRBD1	TRBV5-4	TRBJ2-5	CASTPRGGQQETQYF
NA	TRBV28	TRBJ1-2	CASRGAATDYGYTF
TRBD2	TRBV27	TRBJ2-5	CASRDSGGWQETQYF
NA	TRBV28	TRBJ1-2	CASTLRGLSGYTF
NA	TRBV18	TRBJ2-1	CASSPPRLGGNNEQFF
TRBD2	TRBV5-1	TRBJ2-5	CASSLAGLAGAQETQYF
NA	TRBV6-1	TRBJ1-5	CASNSGQLINQPQHF
NA	TRBV27	TRBJ1-5	CASSLFPTGIGPGNQPQHF
TRBD2	TRBV5-1	TRBJ2-7	CASSPTAGASYEQYF
TRBD2	TRBV10-3	TRBJ2-1	CAISAQAGAGNEQFF
NA	TRBV5-1	TRBJ2-7	CASSSYQTYEQYF
NA	TRBV28	TRBJ1-2	CASSRGNQGYTF
NA	TRBV28	TRBJ2-6	CASLRLGAGANVLTF
NA	TRBV6-1	TRBJ2-7	CASRPSDRWSYEQYF
NA	TRBV28	TRBJ1-3	CASAPQGIGNTIYF
TRBD1	TRBV19	TRBJ1-6	CASTRGQGVNSPLHF
NA	TRBV11-2	TRBJ2-1	CASSRAGGARSNSYNEQFF